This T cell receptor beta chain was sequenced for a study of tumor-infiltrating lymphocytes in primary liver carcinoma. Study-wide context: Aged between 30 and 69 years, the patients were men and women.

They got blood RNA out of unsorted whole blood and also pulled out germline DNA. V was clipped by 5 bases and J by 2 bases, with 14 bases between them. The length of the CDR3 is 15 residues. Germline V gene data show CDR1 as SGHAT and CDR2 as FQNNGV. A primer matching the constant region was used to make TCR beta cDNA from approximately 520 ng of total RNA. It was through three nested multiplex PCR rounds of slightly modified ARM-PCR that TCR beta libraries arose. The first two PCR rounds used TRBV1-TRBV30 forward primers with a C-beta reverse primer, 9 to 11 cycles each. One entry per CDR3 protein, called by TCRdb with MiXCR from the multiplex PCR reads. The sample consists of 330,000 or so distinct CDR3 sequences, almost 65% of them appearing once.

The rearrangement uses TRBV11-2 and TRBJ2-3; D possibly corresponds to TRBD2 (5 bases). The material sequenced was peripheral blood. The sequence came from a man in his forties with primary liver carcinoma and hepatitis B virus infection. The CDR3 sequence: CASSQESGLTDTQYF. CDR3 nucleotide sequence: TGTGCCAGCAGCCAGGAATCAGGACTCACAGATACGCAGTATTTT.